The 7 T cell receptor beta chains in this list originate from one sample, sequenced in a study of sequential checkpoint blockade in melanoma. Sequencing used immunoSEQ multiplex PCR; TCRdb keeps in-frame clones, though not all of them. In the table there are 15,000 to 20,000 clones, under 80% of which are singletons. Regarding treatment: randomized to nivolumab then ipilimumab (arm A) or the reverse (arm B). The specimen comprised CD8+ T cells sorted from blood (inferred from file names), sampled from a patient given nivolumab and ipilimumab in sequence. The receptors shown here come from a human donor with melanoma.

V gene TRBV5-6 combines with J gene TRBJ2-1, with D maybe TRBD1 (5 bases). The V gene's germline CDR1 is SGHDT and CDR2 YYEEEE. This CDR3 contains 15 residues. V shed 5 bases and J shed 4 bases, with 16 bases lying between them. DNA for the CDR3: TGTGCCAGCAGGCCTCAGGGCGTTGTTTACAATGAGCAGTTCTTC. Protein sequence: CASRPQGVVYNEQFF.

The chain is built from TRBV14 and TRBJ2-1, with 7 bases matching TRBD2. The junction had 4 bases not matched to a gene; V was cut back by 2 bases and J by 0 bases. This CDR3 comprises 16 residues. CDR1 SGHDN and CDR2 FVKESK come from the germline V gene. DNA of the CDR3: TGTGCCAGCAGCCAACTAGCGGCGAACTCCTACAATGAGCAGTTCTTC. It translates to CASSQLAANSYNEQFF.

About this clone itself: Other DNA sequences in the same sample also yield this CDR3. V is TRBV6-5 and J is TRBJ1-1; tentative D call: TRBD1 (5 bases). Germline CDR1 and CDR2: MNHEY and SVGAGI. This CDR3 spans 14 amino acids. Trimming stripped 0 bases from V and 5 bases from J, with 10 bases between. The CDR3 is CASSYSIRGTEAFF. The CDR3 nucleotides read TGTGCCAGCAGTTACTCGATCCGGGGGACTGAAGCTTTCTTT.

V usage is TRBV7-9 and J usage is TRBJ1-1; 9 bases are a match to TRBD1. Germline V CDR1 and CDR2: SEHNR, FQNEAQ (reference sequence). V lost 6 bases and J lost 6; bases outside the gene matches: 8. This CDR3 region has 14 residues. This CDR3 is CASRPGTGNPEAFF. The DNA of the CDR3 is TGTGCCAGCAGGCCCGGGACAGGGAATCCTGAAGCTTTCTTT.

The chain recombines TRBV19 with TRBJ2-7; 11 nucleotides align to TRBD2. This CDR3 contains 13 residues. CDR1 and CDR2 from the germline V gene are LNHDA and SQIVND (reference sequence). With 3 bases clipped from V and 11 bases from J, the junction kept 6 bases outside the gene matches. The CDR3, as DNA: TGTGCCAGTAGTATCGGTAGCGGGAGGGAGGAGTACTTC. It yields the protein CASSIGSGREEYF.

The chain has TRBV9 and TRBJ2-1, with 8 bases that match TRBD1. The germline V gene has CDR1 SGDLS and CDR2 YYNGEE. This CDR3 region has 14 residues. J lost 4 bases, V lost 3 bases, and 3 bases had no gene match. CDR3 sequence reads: CASSGRDRYNEQFF. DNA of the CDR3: TGTGCCAGCAGCGGCCGGGACAGGTACAATGAGCAGTTCTTC.

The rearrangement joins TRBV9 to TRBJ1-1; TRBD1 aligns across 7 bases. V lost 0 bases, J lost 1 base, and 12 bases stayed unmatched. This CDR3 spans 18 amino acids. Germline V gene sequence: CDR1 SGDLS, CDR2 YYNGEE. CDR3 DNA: TGTGCCAGCAGCGTAGATGGACAGGTTCGGAATAAGAACACTGAAGCTTTCTTT. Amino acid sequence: CASSVDGQVRNKNTEAFF. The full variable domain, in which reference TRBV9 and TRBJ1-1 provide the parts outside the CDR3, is DSGVTQTPKHLITATGQRVTLRCSPRSGDLSVYWYQQSLDQGLQFLIQYYNGEERAKGNILERFSAQQFPDLHSELNLSSLELGDSALYFCASSVDGQVRNKNTEAFFGQGTRLTVV.